The subject of this entry is one T cell receptor (beta chain). Its antigen target is currently unknown. No quality values exist for individual bases; no much larger clone is one base distant. The source of the sample is a study of T-cell reconstitution after alpha-beta-depleted transplantation in children (dated by TCRdb to the mid-2010s). Some background on the complete study: The study quantitatively tracked T-cell immune reconstitution after TCRalphabeta/CD19-depleted allogeneic hematopoietic cell transplantation in children using TCR repertoire profiling.

The time point label, read with the paper, signifies: day 60 (about 2 months) after transplantation. The intended sense of this specimen's treatment or condition label: allogeneic hematopoietic cell transplantation with graft depleted of TCRalphabeta T cells and CD19 B cells. The children who served as transplant recipients had been given grafts of TCRalphabeta/CD19-depleted allogeneic hematopoietic cells. The study at large found these results: Hyperexpanded clone frequencies declined over subsequent months; after one year, T-cell counts and TCRbeta diversity were mostly attributed to newly produced T cells. The apparently early recovery of alphabetaT-cell counts about two months after transplant reportedly depended on only several hundred rapidly expanded clones that came from non-depleted graft cells. In some patients, high TCRbeta diversity at day 60 was attributed to recipient T cells and intrathymic progenitors that had survived conditioning.

The junction shows trimming of 5 bases on V and 1 base on J, and the gene matches do not reach 6 bases of it. From the germline V gene (reference sequence), CDR1 is SEHNR and CDR2 is FQNEAQ. Measured from the cysteine to the phenylalanine, the CDR3 is 16 residues long. The kept DNA is CDR3 alone, 48 bases in frame from the first base. Library preparation employed PCR. The reads were generated on an Illumina HiSeq 2500. TCR library preparation used molecular barcoding, with unique molecular identifiers applied to normalize quantification of the TCRbeta repertoire. TCRdb reran the public reads through fastp at Q25 and MiXCR, keeping productive beta chains. Each CDR3 protein gets just one entry, which takes the most common genes and DNA from the rows behind it. The sample table records more than 85,000 distinct CDR3 sequences; approximately 6% of these occur just once. Together, the top ten hold about 6% of the sample.

This TCR came from a female patient aged 2-15 years who had a stem cell transplant for Fanconi anemia, so the T cells may come from the graft donor. The sequencing used PBMCs, mostly from graft donor cells, collected 60 days after TCRalphabeta/CD19-depleted stem cell transplant. Recombination linked TRBV7-9 to TRBJ2-1; TRBD2 matches 9 bases in the middle. In nucleotide form, the sequence is TGTGCCAGCAGCACCGTGGCGGGAGGGTCCTACAATGAGCAGTTCTTC. It codes for CASSTVAGGSYNEQFF. With all but the CDR3 taken from the reference TRBV7-9 and TRBJ2-1 genes, the full variable domain is: DTGVSQNPRHKITKRGQNVTFRCDPISEHNRLYWYRQTLGQGPEFLTYFQNEAQLEKSRLLSDRFSAERPKGSFSTLEIQRTEQGDSAMYLCASSTVAGGSYNEQFFGPGTRLTVL.